This entry lists 5 T cell receptor beta chains sequenced from one sample in a study of neurological immune-mediated disorders (dated by TCRdb to between 2018 and 2020). The time point label, as the study defines it: longitudinal time-point 2. The library was made by 5' RACE. The sequencer listed for this sample is Illumina HiSeq 2500. TCRdb itself trimmed the public reads at Q25 with fastp, ran MiXCR and retained productive beta chains. Entries that share a CDR3 protein sequence are merged under the most common genes and DNA. The sample data list over 75,000 distinct CDR3 sequences, and nearly 6% of these were observed just once. Of the sample, roughly 7.3% falls within the top ten clones. Source material: PBMCs. The receptors stem from a woman aged 55-70 years with multiple sclerosis.

This clonotype was observed many times. The chain links TRBV12-5 to TRBJ1-5; a weak D match, TRBD1 (6 bases). This CDR3 contains 17 residues. Trimming took 2 bases from V and 7 from J, leaving 21 bases between them. Germline assignment: CDR1 LGHNT and CDR2 FRNRAP. CDR3 nucleotide sequence: TGTGCTAGTGGTTTGCCCCTCTCAGGGGAAGGAGGACAGCCCCAGCATTTT. Translation: CASGLPLSGEGGQPQHF.

This chain links TRBV5-6 with TRBJ1-5; possible D gene TRBD1, 5 bases. Trimming left V 4 bases short and J 7 bases short, with 18 bases between. The CDR3 contains 15 residues. The V gene's germline CDR1 is SGHDT and CDR2 YYEEEE. CDR3 protein: CASSRDPSGDQPQHF. CDR3 DNA sequence: TGTGCCAGCAGCCGGGACCCCAGCGGGGACCAGCCCCAGCATTTT.

On this clonotype: One junction end disagrees with the germline gene, perhaps due to a read error. The rearrangement uses TRBV5-1 and TRBJ1-3; 8 nucleotides line up with TRBD1. This CDR3 is 14 amino acids long. Germline lookup yields CDR1 SGHRS and CDR2 YFSETQ. CDR3 region: CASSFAGGADTIYF. CDR3 nucleotides: TGTGCCAGCAGCTTTGCAGGGGGCGCGGACACCATATATTTT.

This clonotype was counted many times. This chain joins TRBV6-1 and TRBJ2-2; D gene ambiguous. The CDR3 extends over 13 amino acids. Germline V gene lookup returns CDR1 MNHNS and CDR2 SASEGT. The V end lost 2 bases, the J end lost 6 bases, and 7 bases lay between the germline ends. CDR3 sequence (DNA): TGTGCCAGCAGTGAACAAGGGTCCGGGGAGCTGTTTTTT. Translation gives CASSEQGSGELFF.

This clonotype was recorded many times. The chain combines TRBV11-2 with TRBJ1-1, with D unclear. V was trimmed by 5 bases and J by 7 bases, leaving 8 bases between them. The CDR3 length is 11 residues. Germline CDR1 SGHAT, CDR2 FQNNGV. The CDR3 coding sequence is TGTGCCAGCAGCCGAAGCAATGAAGCTTTCTTT. Amino acids: CASSRSNEAFF.